This T cell receptor beta chain was sequenced in a study of T cells in Graves' hyperthyroidism and ophthalmopathy. Amplification of TCR beta CDR3 regions was performed using RNA transcripts as template. Researchers ran a first-round RT-PCR on the TCR CDR3 using the HTBI primer set. TCRdb re-derived calls from the multiplex PCR reads in MiXCR, one entry per CDR3 protein. This sample has about 840,000 distinct CDR3 sequences, with roughly 37% found just once. This CDR3 is 16 amino acids long. Per the germline V gene, CDR1 is SGHNT and CDR2 is YENEEA. Trimming cost V 3 bases and J 0 bases, with 14 bases left between them. Notes on this clonotype: Its target is unknown.

Study-level results: Expanded thyroid clonotypes (above 0.001) were mostly also found in blood.

Sequencing was performed on blood. The chain couples TRBV11-3 to TRBJ2-5; tentative D call: TRBD2 (6 bases). The clonotype was recovered from a man aged 18 to 29 with Graves' hyperthyroidism. As DNA, the CDR3 is TGTGCCAGCAGCTTCGAGGAGGGCGGGTACCAAGAGACCCAGTACTTC. This sequence encodes CASSFEEGGYQETQYF.